The clone carrying this TCR beta chain has more than one count but fewer than ten. The data derive from a study of T-cell reconstitution after alpha-beta-depleted transplantation in children. Preparation of the TCRbeta library was carried out with unique molecular identifiers. TCRdb reprocessed the PCR reads with MiXCR, giving one entry per CDR3 protein. Of 500,000 to 750,000 distinct CDR3 sequences detected, 13% appear once; the ten largest clones hold around 2%. The CDR3 is 12 residues long. Trimming cost V 2 bases and J 0 bases, with 1 base left between them. The germline V gene encodes CDR1 ENHRY and CDR2 SYGVKD.

This clonotype originated in a male patient under 18 who had a stem cell transplant for acute myeloid leukemia, so the T cells may come from the graft donor. The material sequenced was PBMCs, mostly from graft donor cells, taken 360 days after TCRalphabeta/CD19-depleted stem cell transplant. The genes are TRBV10-3 and TRBJ1-2; D uncertain. CDR3 DNA: TGTGCCATCAGTGAGGCTAACTATGGCTACACCTTC. Its protein product is CAISEANYGYTF.